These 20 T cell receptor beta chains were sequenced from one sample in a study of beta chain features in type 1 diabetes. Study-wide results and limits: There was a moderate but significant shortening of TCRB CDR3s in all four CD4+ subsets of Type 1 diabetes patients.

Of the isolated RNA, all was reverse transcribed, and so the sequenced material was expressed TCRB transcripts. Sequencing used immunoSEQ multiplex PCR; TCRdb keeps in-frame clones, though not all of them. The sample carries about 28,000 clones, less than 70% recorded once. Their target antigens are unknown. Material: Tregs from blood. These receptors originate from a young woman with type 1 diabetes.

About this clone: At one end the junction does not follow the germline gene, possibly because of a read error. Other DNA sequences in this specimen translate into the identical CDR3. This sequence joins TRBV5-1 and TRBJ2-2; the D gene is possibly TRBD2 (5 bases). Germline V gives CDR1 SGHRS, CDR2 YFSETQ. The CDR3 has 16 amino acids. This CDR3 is CASSTEIPGYTGELFF. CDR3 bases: TGCGCTAGCAGCACGGAAATCCCGGGGTACACCGGGGAGCTGTTTTTT.

For the CDR3, the DNA is TGCGCCAGCAGCCAGACAGCTAACTATGGCTACACCTTC. This encodes CASSQTANYGYTF. V and J are TRBV4-1 and TRBJ1-2, with TRBD1 as a possible D gene (5 bases). Between the trimmed V and J ends, which lost 3 bases and 0 bases, there was a span of 5 bases. The germline gives CDR1 MGHRA, CDR2 YSYEKL. The CDR3 has 13 residues.

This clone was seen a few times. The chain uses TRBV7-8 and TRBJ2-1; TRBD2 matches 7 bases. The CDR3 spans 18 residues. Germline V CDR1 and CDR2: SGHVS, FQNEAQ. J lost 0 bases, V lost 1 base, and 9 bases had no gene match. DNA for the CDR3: TGTGCCAGCAGCTTAGAAGCCCTGGCGGGAGTCTCCTACAATGAGCAGTTCTTC. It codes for CASSLEALAGVSYNEQFF.

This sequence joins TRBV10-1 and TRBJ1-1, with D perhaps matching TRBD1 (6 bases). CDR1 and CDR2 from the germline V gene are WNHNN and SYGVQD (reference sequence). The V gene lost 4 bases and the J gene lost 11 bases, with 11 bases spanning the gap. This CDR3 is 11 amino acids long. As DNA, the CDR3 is TGCGCCAGCAGTGGTCAGGGGAGCGCTTTCTTT. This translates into CASSGQGSAFF.

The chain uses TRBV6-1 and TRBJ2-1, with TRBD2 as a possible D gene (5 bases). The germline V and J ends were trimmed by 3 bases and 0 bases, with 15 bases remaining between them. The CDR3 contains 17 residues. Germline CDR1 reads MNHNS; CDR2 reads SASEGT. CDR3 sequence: CASSDKVASSSYNEQFF. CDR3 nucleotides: TGTGCCAGCAGTGATAAAGTAGCGTCAAGCTCCTACAATGAGCAGTTCTTC.

As DNA, the CDR3 is TGTGCCAGCTCAGCTTCTAGCATCTACGAGCAGTACTTC. Translating gives CASSASSIYEQYF. V is TRBV18 and J is TRBJ2-7, with D possibly TRBD2 on 5 matching bases. V lost 5 bases to trimming and J lost 3 bases, with 11 bases between them. This CDR3 comprises 13 residues. The germline V gene encodes CDR1 KGHSH and CDR2 LQKENI.

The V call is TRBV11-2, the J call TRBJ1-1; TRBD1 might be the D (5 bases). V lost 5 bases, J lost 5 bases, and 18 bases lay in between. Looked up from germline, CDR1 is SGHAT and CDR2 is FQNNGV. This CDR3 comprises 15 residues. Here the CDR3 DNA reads TGTGCCAGCAGCCCGACTCGGGGGGTTGGGACTGAAGCTTTCTTT. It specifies CASSPTRGVGTEAFF.

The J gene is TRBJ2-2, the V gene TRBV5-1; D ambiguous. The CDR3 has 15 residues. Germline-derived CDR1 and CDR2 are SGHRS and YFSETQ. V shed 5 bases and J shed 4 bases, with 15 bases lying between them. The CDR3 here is CASRAVDTPTGELFF. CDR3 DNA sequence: TGCGCCAGCAGGGCTGTAGACACCCCCACCGGGGAGCTGTTTTTT.

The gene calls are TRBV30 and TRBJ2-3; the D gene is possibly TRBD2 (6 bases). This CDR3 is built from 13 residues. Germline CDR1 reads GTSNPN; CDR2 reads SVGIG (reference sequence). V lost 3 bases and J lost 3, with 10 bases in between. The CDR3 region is CAWSGSATDTQYF. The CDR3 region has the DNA TGTGCCTGGAGCGGGAGCGCAACAGATACGCAGTATTTT.

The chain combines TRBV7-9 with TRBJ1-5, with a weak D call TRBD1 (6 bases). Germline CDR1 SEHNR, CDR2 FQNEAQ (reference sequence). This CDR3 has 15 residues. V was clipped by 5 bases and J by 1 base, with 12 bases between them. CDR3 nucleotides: TGTGCCAGCAGCGCCAGGGGTGGCAGCAATCAGCCCCAGCATTTT. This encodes CASSARGGSNQPQHF.

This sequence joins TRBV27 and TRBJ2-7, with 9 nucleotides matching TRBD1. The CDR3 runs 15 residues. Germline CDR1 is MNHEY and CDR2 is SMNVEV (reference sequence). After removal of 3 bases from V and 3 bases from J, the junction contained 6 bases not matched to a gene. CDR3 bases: TGTGCCAGCAGTTTGGACCGGGACAGGGACTACGAGCAGTACTTC. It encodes CASSLDRDRDYEQYF.

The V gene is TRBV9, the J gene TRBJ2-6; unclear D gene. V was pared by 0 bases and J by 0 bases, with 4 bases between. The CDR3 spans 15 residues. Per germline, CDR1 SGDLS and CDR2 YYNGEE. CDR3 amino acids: CASSVASSGANVLTF. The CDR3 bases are TGTGCCAGCAGCGTAGCCAGCTCTGGGGCCAACGTCCTGACTTTC.

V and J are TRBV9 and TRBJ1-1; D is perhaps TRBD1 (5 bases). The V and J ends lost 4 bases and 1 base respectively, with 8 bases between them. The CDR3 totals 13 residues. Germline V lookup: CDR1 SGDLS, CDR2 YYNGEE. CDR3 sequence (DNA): TGTGCCAGCAGCCAAAGGGGGAACACTGAAGCTTTCTTT. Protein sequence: CASSQRGNTEAFF. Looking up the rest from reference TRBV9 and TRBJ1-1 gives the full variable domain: DSGVTQTPKHLITATGQRVTLRCSPRSGDLSVYWYQQSLDQGLQFLIQYYNGEERAKGNILERFSAQQFPDLHSELNLSSLELGDSALYFCASSQRGNTEAFFGQGTRLTVV.

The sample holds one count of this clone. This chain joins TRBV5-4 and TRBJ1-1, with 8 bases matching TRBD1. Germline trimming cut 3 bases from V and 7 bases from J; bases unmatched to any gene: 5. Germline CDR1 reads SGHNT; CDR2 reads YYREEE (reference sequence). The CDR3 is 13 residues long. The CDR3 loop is CASSSGQVFEAFF. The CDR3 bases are TGTGCCAGCAGCTCGGGACAGGTGTTTGAAGCTTTCTTT.

The CDR3 is CASSIRQSNQPQHF. The CDR3 region has the DNA TGTGCCAGCAGTATCCGTCAGAGCAATCAGCCCCAGCATTTT. The rearrangement joins TRBV27 to TRBJ1-5, with D unresolved. The CDR3 sequence is 14 residues long. Per germline, CDR1 MNHEY and CDR2 SMNVEV (reference sequence). V was pared by 5 bases and J by 1 base, with 9 bases between.

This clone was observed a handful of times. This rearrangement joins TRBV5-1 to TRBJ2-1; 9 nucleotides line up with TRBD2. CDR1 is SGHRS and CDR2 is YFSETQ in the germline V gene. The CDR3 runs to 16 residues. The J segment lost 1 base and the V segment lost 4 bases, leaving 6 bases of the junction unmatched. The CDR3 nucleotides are TGCGCCAGCAGCCCGTATAGCGGGAGTTCCTACAATGAGCAGTTCTTC. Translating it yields CASSPYSGSSYNEQFF.

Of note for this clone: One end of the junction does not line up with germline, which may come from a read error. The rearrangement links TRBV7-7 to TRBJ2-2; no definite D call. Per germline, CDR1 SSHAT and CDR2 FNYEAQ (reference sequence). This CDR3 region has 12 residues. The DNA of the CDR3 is TGTGCTAGCAGTTCTAGCACCGGGGAGCTGTTTTTT. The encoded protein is CASSSSTGELFF.

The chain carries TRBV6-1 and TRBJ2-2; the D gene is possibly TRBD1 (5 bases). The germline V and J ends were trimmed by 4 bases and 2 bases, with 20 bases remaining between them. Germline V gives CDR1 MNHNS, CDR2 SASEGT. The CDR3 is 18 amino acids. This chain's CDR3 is CASSVLRTRPTNTGELFF. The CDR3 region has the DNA TGTGCCAGCAGTGTACTAAGGACACGACCGACCAACACCGGGGAGCTGTTTTTT.

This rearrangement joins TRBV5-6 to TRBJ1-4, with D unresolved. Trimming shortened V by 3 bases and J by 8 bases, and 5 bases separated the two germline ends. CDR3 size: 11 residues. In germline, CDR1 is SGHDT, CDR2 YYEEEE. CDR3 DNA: TGTGCCAGCAGCTCGAGGGAAAAACTGTTTTTT. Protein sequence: CASSSREKLFF.

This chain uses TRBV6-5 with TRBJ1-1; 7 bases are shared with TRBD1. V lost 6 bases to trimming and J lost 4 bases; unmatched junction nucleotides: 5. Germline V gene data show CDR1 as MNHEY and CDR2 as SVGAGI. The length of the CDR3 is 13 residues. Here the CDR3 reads CASSGTAVTEAFF. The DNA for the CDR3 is TGTGCCAGCAGCGGGACAGCTGTCACTGAAGCTTTCTTT.